Listed here is a single TCR beta chain. Its target is unknown. The assay was immunoSEQ multiplex PCR, and TCRdb's table has in-frame clones only and misses some. Of tens of thousands of clones listed, roughly nine tenths are singletons. In germline, CDR1 is SGHDT, CDR2 YYEEEE. This CDR3 region has 15 residues. Deletions cut 6 bases from V and 1 base from J, with 11 bases between. The data are from a study of OX40 agonist ivuxolimab in advanced cancers. Study summary: Anti-PD-1, anti-PD-L1 or anti-CTLA-4 therapy given earlier was allowed, and 40% had some.

Study-wide results and limits: Expanded clones were, on average, more numerous in CD8+ T cells than in CD4+.

This receptor was taken from an adult with an advanced solid tumor such as melanoma, head and neck, liver or kidney cancer. The specimen comprised CD4+ or CD8+ T cells sorted from blood, sampled in a trial of the OX40 agonist ivuxolimab. This chain joins TRBV5-6 and TRBJ2-6; a possible D gene is TRBD2 (6 bases). CDR3 bases: TGTGCCAGCATCCGGGCGGGATCTGGGGCCAACGTCCTGACTTTC. Residues: CASIRAGSGANVLTF.